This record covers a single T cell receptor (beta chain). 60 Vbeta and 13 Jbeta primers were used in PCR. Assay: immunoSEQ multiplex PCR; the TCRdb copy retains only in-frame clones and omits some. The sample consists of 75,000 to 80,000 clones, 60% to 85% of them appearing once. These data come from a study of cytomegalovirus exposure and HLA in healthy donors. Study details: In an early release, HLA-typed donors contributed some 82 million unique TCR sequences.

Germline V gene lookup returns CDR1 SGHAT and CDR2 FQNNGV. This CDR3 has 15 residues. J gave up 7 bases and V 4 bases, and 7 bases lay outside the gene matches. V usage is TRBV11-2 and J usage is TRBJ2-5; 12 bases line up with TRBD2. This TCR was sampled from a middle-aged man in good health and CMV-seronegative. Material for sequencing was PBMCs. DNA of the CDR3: TGTGCCAGCAGCTCACGACTAGCGGGAGTGGGGACCCAGTACTTC. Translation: CASSSRLAGVGTQYF. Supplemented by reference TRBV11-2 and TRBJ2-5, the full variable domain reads EAGVAQSPRYKIIEKRQSVAFWCNPISGHATLYWYQQILGQGPKLLIQFQNNGVVDDSQLPKDRFSAERLKGVDSTLKIQPAKLEDSAVYLCASSSRLAGVGTQYFGPGTRLLVL.